This note documents a single T cell receptor beta chain sequence. The antigen is not known. The data belong to a study of persistence of HIV-infected CD4 T cells. Study observations and caveats: Degenerate expanded CDR3beta sequences were enriched among CMV- and Gag-responding cells.

Sequencing used immunoSEQ version 4 in survey mode. The table came from immunoSEQ multiplex PCR; TCRdb's copy has only in-frame clones and leaves some out. The sample holds over 30,000 clones, roughly 80% seen once. An overlapping HIV-1 Gag peptide pool stimulated these cells at 0.95 to 1 ug/peptide/mL. Memory cells lacking CD40L and CD69 with high CD45RO were sorted. PBMCs were depleted of CD8+ T cells before stimulation. The ends were cut back, 3 bases at V and 1 base at J, with 15 bases in the middle. Germline assignment: CDR1 ENHRY and CDR2 SYGVKD. This CDR3 contains 16 residues. The sample here was cultured CD4+ T cells from PBMCs, taken from a patient who received antiretroviral therapy. The source of this sequence is an adult with HIV. The donor label of this sample is uncertain. This chain connects TRBV10-3 to TRBJ1-2; D is uncertain. CDR3 in DNA: TGTGCCATCAGTGAACAAATCTCGGAATTTAACTATGGCTACACCTTC. It is translated as CAISEQISEFNYGYTF.